The clone carrying this T cell receptor (beta chain) was recorded a few times. These data originate in a study of blood T cells in healthy people across ages. A J-beta primer mix and a sample-barcoded 5' primer were used in a second PCR of about 7 to 12 cycles. TCRdb reprocessed the 5' RACE reads with MiXCR, giving one entry per CDR3 protein. The data hold about 780,000 distinct CDR3 sequences, with roughly 24% observed a single time. Germline CDR1 reads MNHEY; CDR2 reads SMNVEV (reference sequence). The CDR3 covers 15 residues. V trimming: 5 bases; J trimming: 2 bases; junction bases outside the gene matches: 5. This sample was shared with a second study, whose subject was T cells of mothers and their children. As that study records: Reads obtained per mother exceeded 8.5 million TCR beta CDR3 reads, with roughly 3 million obtained per child. Overlap measured in related mother-child pairs was slightly, non-significantly higher than in unrelated pairs.

Sequenced material: blood. This clonotype was obtained from a boy between 10 and 17 years old in good health. This chain uses TRBV27 with TRBJ1-2; TRBD1 matches at 10 bases. This CDR3 reads CASSQTGGGNYGYTF. In DNA, the CDR3 is TGTGCCAGCAGTCAGACAGGGGGCGGGAACTATGGCTACACCTTC.